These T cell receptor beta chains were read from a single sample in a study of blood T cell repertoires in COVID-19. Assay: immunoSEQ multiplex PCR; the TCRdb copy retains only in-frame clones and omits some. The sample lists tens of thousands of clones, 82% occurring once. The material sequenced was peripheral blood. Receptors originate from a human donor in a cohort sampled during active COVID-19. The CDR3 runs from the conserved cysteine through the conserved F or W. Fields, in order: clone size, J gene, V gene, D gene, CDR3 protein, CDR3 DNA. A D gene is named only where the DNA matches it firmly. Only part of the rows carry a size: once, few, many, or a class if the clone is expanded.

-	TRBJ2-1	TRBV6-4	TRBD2	CASSQEGLAGGYNEQFF	TGTGCCAGCAGCCAGGAGGGACTAGCGGGAGGCTACAATGAGCAGTTCTTC
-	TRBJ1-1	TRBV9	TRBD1	CASSPSGQSRTEAFF	TGTGCCAGCAGCCCGTCGGGACAGTCACGCACTGAAGCTTTCTTT
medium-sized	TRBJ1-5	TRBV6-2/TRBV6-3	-	CASSYSTGQPQHF	TGTGCCAGCAGTTACTCGACAGGTCAGCCCCAGCATTTT
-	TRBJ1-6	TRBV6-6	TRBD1	CASTHRGEVYNSPLHF	TGTGCCAGTACACACAGGGGAGAGGTCTATAATTCACCTCTCCACTTT
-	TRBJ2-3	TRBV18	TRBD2	CASSLRTSGSPTDTQYF	TGTGCCAGCTCATTACGGACTAGCGGGAGCCCCACAGATACGCAGTATTTT
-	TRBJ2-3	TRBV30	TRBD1	CAWRDPLTGGGTDTQYF	TGTGCCTGGAGGGACCCTTTGACAGGGGGAGGCACAGATACGCAGTATTTT
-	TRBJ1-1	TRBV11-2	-	CASSQTQNTEAFF	TGTGCCAGCAGCCAAACACAGAACACTGAAGCTTTCTTT
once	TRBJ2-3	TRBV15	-	CATSRGGLRLPDTQYF	TGTGCCACCAGCAGGGGGGGTCTTAGGTTACCAGATACGCAGTATTTT
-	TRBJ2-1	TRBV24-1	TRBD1	CATSPRAGTDTLVIFNEQFF	TGTGCCACCAGTCCCCGCGCCGGGACAGATACCCTCGTAATCTTCAATGAGCAGTTCTTC
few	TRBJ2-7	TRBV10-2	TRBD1	CATSDRAPYEQYF	TGCGCCACCTCGGACAGGGCCCCCTACGAGCAGTACTTC
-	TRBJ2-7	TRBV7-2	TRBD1	CASSQSKTGMGYEQYF	TGTGCCAGCAGCCAGTCCAAGACAGGGATGGGGTACGAGCAGTACTTC
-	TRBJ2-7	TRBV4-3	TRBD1	CASSHNGQGVRNEQYF	TGCGCCAGCAGCCACAACGGACAGGGGGTAAGGAACGAGCAGTACTTC
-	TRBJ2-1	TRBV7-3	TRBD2	CASSLTAGGAYNEQFF	TGTGCCAGCAGCTTAACAGCCGGGGGGGCCTACAATGAGCAGTTCTTC
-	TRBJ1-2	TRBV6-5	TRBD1	CATHRGETNGYTF	TGTGCCACCCACAGGGGGGAGACTAATGGCTACACCTTC
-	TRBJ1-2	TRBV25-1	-	CASRAGLRAPYGYTF	TGTGCCAGCAGAGCAGGGTTAAGGGCCCCTTATGGCTACACCTTC
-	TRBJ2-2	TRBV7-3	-	CASSLNRRENTGELFF	TGTGCCAGCAGCTTAAACCGCAGGGAGAACACCGGGGAGCTGTTTTTT
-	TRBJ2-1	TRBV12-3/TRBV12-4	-	CASSLFPGEQFF	TGTGCCAGCAGTTTATTTCCAGGCGAGCAGTTCTTC
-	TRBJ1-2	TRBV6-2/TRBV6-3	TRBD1	CASSPRTGGEYGYTF	TGTGCCAGCAGCCCCCGGACAGGGGGGGAATATGGCTACACCTTC
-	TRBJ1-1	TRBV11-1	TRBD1	CASSFTGGLNTEAFF	TGTGCCAGCAGCTTTACAGGGGGCTTGAACACTGAAGCTTTCTTT
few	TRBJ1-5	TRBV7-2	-	CASSRDNGSPQHF	TGTGCCAGCTCCCGGGACAATGGATCGCCCCAGCATTTT
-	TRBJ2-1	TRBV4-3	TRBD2	CASSQQTSGGNEQFF	TGCGCCAGCAGCCAACAGACTAGCGGGGGGAATGAGCAGTTCTTC
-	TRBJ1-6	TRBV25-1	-	CASSDRTDYNSPLHF	TGTGCCAGCAGTGACCGGACAGACTATAATTCACCCCTCCACTTT
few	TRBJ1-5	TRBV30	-	CAWSAHASQPQHF	TGTGCCTGGAGTGCACACGCTTCTCAGCCCCAGCATTTT
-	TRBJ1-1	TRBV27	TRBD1	CASGRGRRDTEAFF	TGTGCCAGCGGAAGGGGGCGCAGAGACACTGAAGCTTTCTTT
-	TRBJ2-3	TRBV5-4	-	CASSSRVTSTDTQYF	TGTGCCAGCAGCTCGAGGGTGACTAGCACAGATACGCAGTATTTT
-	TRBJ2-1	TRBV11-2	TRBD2	CASSFFFSGLSYNEQFF	TGTGCCAGCAGCTTCTTTTTTAGCGGGCTTTCCTACAATGAGCAGTTCTTC
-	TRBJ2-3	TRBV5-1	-	CASSNPEGITDTQYF	TGCGCCAGCAGCAACCCCGAGGGTATCACAGATACGCAGTATTTT
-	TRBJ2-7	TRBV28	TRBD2	CASSLLGTSLYEQYF	TGTGCCAGCAGTTTACTCGGGACTAGCCTCTACGAGCAGTACTTC
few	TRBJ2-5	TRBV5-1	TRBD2	CASSLVTSGMYQETQYF	TGCGCCAGCAGCTTGGTCACTAGCGGGATGTACCAAGAGACCCAGTACTTC
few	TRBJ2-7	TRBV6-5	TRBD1	CASSYSSGGSHYEQYF	TGTGCCAGCAGTTACTCCTCAGGGGGCTCCCACTACGAGCAGTACTTC
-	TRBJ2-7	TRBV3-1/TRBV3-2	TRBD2	CASSPSGISYEQYF	TGTGCCAGCAGTCCAAGCGGGATCTCCTACGAGCAGTACTTC
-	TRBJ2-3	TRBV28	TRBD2	CASSLGTSADTQYF	TGTGCCAGCAGTTTAGGGACTAGCGCAGATACGCAGTATTTT
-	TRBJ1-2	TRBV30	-	CAWSVIPGGYTF	TGTGCCTGGAGTGTAATCCCCGGGGGCTACACCTTC
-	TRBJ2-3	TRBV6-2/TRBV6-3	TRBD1	CASSYRTGARTDTQYF	TGTGCCAGCAGTTACAGGACAGGGGCCCGAACAGATACGCAGTATTTT
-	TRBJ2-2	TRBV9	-	CASSVQPAGYRTGELFF	TGTGCCAGCAGCGTACAGCCCGCGGGGTATCGCACCGGGGAGCTGTTTTTT
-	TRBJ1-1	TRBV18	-	CASSPLESDTEAFF	TGTGCCAGCTCACCCCTAGAATCCGACACTGAAGCTTTCTTT